Sequencing of this TCR beta chain was carried out in a study of T cell responses to AZD1222 COVID-19 vaccine. TCRdb's copy holds only in-frame clones and misses some; the assay was immunoSEQ multiplex PCR. The repertoire holds 150,000 or so clones, about 92% seen once, with more than 8.5% in the top ten. Per the germline V gene, CDR1 is MNHEY and CDR2 is SVGAGI. The ends were cut back, 0 bases at V and 2 bases at J, with 4 bases in the middle. The CDR3 sequence is 13 residues long. The chain links TRBV6-5 to TRBJ1-1; D is unclear. This receptor was obtained from an adult in good health. The input for sequencing was peripheral blood, taken on day 0 of AZD1222 vaccination. Here the CDR3 reads CASSYSSNTEAFF. CDR3 coding DNA: TGTGCCAGCAGTTACTCGAGTAACACTGAAGCTTTCTTT.